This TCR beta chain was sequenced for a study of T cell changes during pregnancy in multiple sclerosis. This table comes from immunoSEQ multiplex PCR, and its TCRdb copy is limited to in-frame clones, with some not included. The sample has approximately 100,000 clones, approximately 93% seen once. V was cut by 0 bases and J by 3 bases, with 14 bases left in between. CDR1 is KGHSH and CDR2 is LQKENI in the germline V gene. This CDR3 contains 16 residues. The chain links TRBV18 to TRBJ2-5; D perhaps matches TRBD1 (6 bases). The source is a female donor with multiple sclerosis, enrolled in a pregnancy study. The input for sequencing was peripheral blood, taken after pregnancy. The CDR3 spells CASSPPGGFLEETQYF. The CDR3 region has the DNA TGTGCCAGCTCACCACCAGGGGGATTCCTTGAAGAGACCCAGTACTTC.